This T cell receptor beta chain was identified in a study of shared T cell receptors in the human thymus. Per the germline V gene, CDR1 is DFQATT and CDR2 is SNEGSKA (reference sequence). V lost 8 bases and J 3 bases, leaving 7 bases between the germline ends. The CDR3 consists of 10 residues. The protocol was immunoSEQ multiplex PCR, while the TCRdb copy is restricted to in-frame clones and leaves out a portion. The sample shows over 650,000 clones, around 87% of them seen only once. Separately, the same data were catalogued under a study of human thymus T cells.

This chain connects TRBV20-1 to TRBJ1-1, with D tentatively TRBD1 (5 bases). This sequence originates from a boy less than two years old with a congenital heart defect. What was sequenced was thymocytes. The CDR3 DNA reads as TGCAGTCTAGGGGACACTGAAGCTTTCTTT. This translates into CSLGDTEAFF.